A single sample is the source of the 29 T cell receptor beta chains below, sequenced in a study of cytomegalovirus exposure and HLA in healthy donors. Sequencing was performed with immunoSEQ multiplex PCR; in TCRdb, only in-frame clones are kept and a portion is missing. Of 100,000 to 150,000 clones in the sample, roughly 89% are singletons; the top ten hold around 1.2%. Sequenced input: PBMCs. Receptor source: a woman under 30 in good health and CMV-seronegative.

V is TRBV5-4 and J is TRBJ1-2; D remains unclear. The CDR3 consists of 12 residues. V was shortened by 5 bases and J by 4 bases, with 9 bases between the two germline ends. The germline V gene has CDR1 SGHNT and CDR2 YYREEE (reference sequence). This CDR3 reads CASSLERYGYTF. In nucleotides, the CDR3 is TGTGCCAGCAGTCTCGAGCGCTATGGCTACACCTTC.

The chain is built from TRBV7-8 and TRBJ1-2; D is ambiguous. The CDR3 totals 14 residues. V shed 1 base and J shed 3 bases, with 9 bases lying between them. Per germline, CDR1 SGHVS and CDR2 FQNEAQ. In DNA, the CDR3 is TGTGCCAGCAGCTTAGGCGGAGCTGACTATGGCTACACCTTC. This gives the protein CASSLGGADYGYTF.

V usage is TRBV21-1 and J usage is TRBJ2-7; the table's D call TRBD2 went unverified against the DNA. TRBV21-1 is a pseudogene segment. This CDR3 region has 17 residues. Here the CDR3 reads CASSTPLWTSGSYEQYF. DNA for the CDR3: TGTGCCAGCAGCACCCCCCTCTGGACTAGCGGCTCCTACGAGCAGTACTTC.

This clone was counted a single time. This chain links TRBV9 with TRBJ1-2, with 7 bases lining up with TRBD1. In germline, CDR1 is SGDLS, CDR2 YYNGEE. The CDR3 runs 14 residues. The trim removed 4 bases at V and 2 bases at J, leaving 5 bases unmatched. CDR3 in DNA: TGTGCCAGCAGCCATTTACAGGGGAACTATGGCTACACCTTC. This sequence encodes CASSHLQGNYGYTF.

The rearrangement links TRBV10-1 to TRBJ1-2, with 8 bases aligning to TRBD1. The CDR3 totals 21 residues. The V segment lost 5 bases and the J segment 4 bases; nucleotides outside the gene matches: 27. CDR1 and CDR2 from the germline V gene are WNHNN and SYGVQD (reference sequence). The CDR3 nucleotides are TGCGCCAGCAGTTTATCTCTAATCCGGGACAGGCAACTTCGGCTTGTCTATGGCTACACCTTC. This translates into CASSLSLIRDRQLRLVYGYTF.

The chain couples TRBV29-1 to TRBJ1-1, with D possibly TRBD1 on 5 matching bases. The length of the CDR3 is 13 residues. Germline V lookup: CDR1 SQVTM, CDR2 ANQGSEA. Trimming shortened V by 7 bases and J by 1 base, and 13 bases separated the two germline ends. CDR3 residues: CSAAEGTNTEAFF. CDR3 bases: TGCAGCGCCGCGGAGGGGACGAACACTGAAGCTTTCTTT.

The V and J genes are TRBV4-2 and TRBJ1-1; D not certain. There are 14 residues in the CDR3. V lost 1 base, J lost 3 bases, and 9 bases lay in between. From germline, CDR1 is LGHNA and CDR2 YNFKEQ. The CDR3 DNA reads as TGTGCCAGCAGCCAAGTTGAGGAGGACACTGAAGCTTTCTTT. Its protein product is CASSQVEEDTEAFF.

This chain uses TRBV7-9 with TRBJ2-7, with TRBD1 as a possible D gene (6 bases). Germline-derived CDR1 and CDR2 are SEHNR and FQNEAQ (reference sequence). The CDR3 loop spans 14 amino acids. V lost 4 bases, J lost 3 bases, and 13 bases lay in between. CDR3 loop: CASSSPGVLYEQYF. DNA for the CDR3: TGTGCCAGCAGCTCCCCAGGGGTTCTCTACGAGCAGTACTTC. The variable domain in full, completed from reference TRBV7-9 and TRBJ2-7, reads DTGVSQNPRHKITKRGQNVTFRCDPISEHNRLYWYRQTLGQGPEFLTYFQNEAQLEKSRLLSDRFSAERPKGSFSTLEIQRTEQGDSAMYLCASSSPGVLYEQYFGPGTRLTVT.

The V and J genes are TRBV15 and TRBJ1-6, with D possibly being TRBD1 (5 bases). Trimming removed 1 base at V and 5 bases at J, with 6 bases between. Germline assignment: CDR1 LNHNV and CDR2 YYDKDF (reference sequence). This CDR3 contains 14 residues. In nucleotides, the CDR3 is TGTGCCACCAGCAGAGGGGGCGATAATTCACCCCTCCACTTT. Translating gives CATSRGGDNSPLHF.

The chain employs TRBV4-1 and TRBJ2-7; 8 bases are shared with TRBD2. From germline, CDR1 is MGHRA and CDR2 YSYEKL. Trimming removed 1 base from V and 5 bases from J; junction bases left unmatched: 7. The CDR3 has 15 residues. CDR3 nucleotides: TGCGCCAGCAGCCAAGCCTTAGCGGGGTGGGACGAGCAGTACTTC. Translation gives CASSQALAGWDEQYF.

The rearrangement joins TRBV5-4 to TRBJ2-2, with TRBD1 identical over 7 bases. With 7 bases clipped from V and 0 bases from J, the junction kept 6 bases outside the gene matches. Germline lookup yields CDR1 SGHNT and CDR2 YYREEE (reference sequence). The CDR3 length is 15 residues. The CDR3 region has the DNA TGTGCCAGCGGGGACAGTAGAACGAACACCGGGGAGCTGTTTTTT. Its translation: CASGDSRTNTGELFF.

The chain is built from TRBV27 and TRBJ2-7; D ambiguous. The CDR3 spans 15 residues. The V gene's germline CDR1 is MNHEY and CDR2 SMNVEV (reference sequence). Trimming removed 6 bases from V and 2 bases from J, with 17 bases in between. In DNA, the CDR3 is TGTGCCAGCAGCCCCTCGGTGTTTTCCCCCTACGAGCAGTACTTC. It specifies CASSPSVFSPYEQYF.

The chain joins TRBV6-5 to TRBJ1-1; TRBD1 aligns across 10 bases. V lost 6 bases and J lost 6; bases outside the gene matches: 7. CDR1 MNHEY and CDR2 SVGAGI come from the germline V gene. The CDR3 is 14 amino acids. CDR3 loop: CASSVTGGPSEAFF. The CDR3 DNA reads as TGTGCCAGCAGCGTGACAGGGGGCCCCTCTGAAGCTTTCTTT.

The chain employs TRBV4-1 and TRBJ2-7; 9 nucleotides line up with TRBD1. The J segment lost 5 bases and the V segment lost 3 bases, leaving 5 bases of the junction unmatched. The CDR3 covers 14 residues. Germline CDR1 and CDR2: MGHRA and YSYEKL. The CDR3 DNA follows: TGCGCCAGCAGCCAGGGACAGGGTAACAACGAGCAGTACTTC. The encoded protein is CASSQGQGNNEQYF.

V gene TRBV9 combines with J gene TRBJ2-1, with TRBD2 matching over 10 bases. The CDR3 totals 16 residues. Germline V lookup: CDR1 SGDLS, CDR2 YYNGEE. V shed 0 bases and J 5 bases; nucleotides not matched to a gene: 5. CDR3 region: CASSVGRTSGNNEQFF. The CDR3 DNA follows: TGTGCCAGCAGCGTAGGACGGACTAGCGGTAACAATGAGCAGTTCTTC. The entire variable domain, with the rest obtained from reference TRBV9 and TRBJ2-1, is as follows: DSGVTQTPKHLITATGQRVTLRCSPRSGDLSVYWYQQSLDQGLQFLIQYYNGEERAKGNILERFSAQQFPDLHSELNLSSLELGDSALYFCASSVGRTSGNNEQFFGPGTRLTVL.

This clone appeared a single time. The V call is TRBV18, the J call TRBJ2-2; no clear D gene. The CDR3 runs 13 residues. Between the trimmed V and J ends, which lost 10 bases and 4 bases, there was a span of 13 bases. CDR1 is KGHSH, CDR2 LQKENI, per germline. CDR3 residues: CATQRASTGELFF. The CDR3 DNA is TGTGCCACCCAGCGCGCTTCCACCGGGGAGCTGTTTTTT.

The chain combines TRBV5-6 with TRBJ1-3; D gene uncertain. Trimming removed 5 bases from V and 9 bases from J, with 15 bases in between. Germline lookup yields CDR1 SGHDT and CDR2 YYEEEE. This CDR3 contains 13 residues. Written as DNA, the CDR3 is TGTGCCAGCAGTCAGGCTGGTGATGTCACCATATATTTT. Its protein is CASSQAGDVTIYF.

The CDR3 spells CASSLGLTGSYEQYF. Here the CDR3 DNA reads TGTGCCAGCAGTTTAGGTTTGACTGGCTCCTACGAGCAGTACTTC. The chain is built from TRBV27 and TRBJ2-7; D ambiguous. Germline V CDR1 and CDR2: MNHEY, SMNVEV (reference sequence). The V end lost 2 bases, the J end lost 0 bases, and 11 bases lay between the germline ends. The CDR3 spans 15 residues.

This sequence joins TRBV14 and TRBJ2-1; 8 bases map to TRBD1. J lost 7 bases, V lost 8 bases, and 10 bases had no gene match. The CDR3 has 14 residues. CDR1 SGHDN and CDR2 FVKESK come from the germline V gene. The CDR3 DNA reads as TGTGCCAGCGGACCGGGACAGGCACGAAATGAGCAGTTCTTC. Amino acid sequence: CASGPGQARNEQFF. The complete variable domain, with remaining parts taken from reference TRBV14 and TRBJ2-1, reads EAGVTQFPSHSVIEKGQTVTLRCDPISGHDNLYWYRRVMGKEIKFLLHFVKESKQDESGMPNNRFLAERTGGTYSTLKVQPAELEDSGVYFCASGPGQARNEQFFGPGTRLTVL.

For this clone: Other DNA sequences in this specimen translate into the identical CDR3. The chain recombines TRBV6-1 with TRBJ1-3; D unresolved. Between the trimmed V and J ends, which lost 4 bases and 3 bases, there was a span of 16 bases. Germline loops: CDR1 MNHNS, CDR2 SASEGT. This CDR3 is built from 16 residues. CDR3 in amino acids: CASSATSPRSGNTIYF. The CDR3 DNA is TGTGCCAGCAGTGCCACGAGTCCTCGAAGTGGAAACACCATATATTTT.

This clone came up a few times. The V and J genes are TRBV20-1 and TRBJ1-1; TRBD1 might be the D (5 bases). Germline CDR1 reads DFQATT; CDR2 reads SNEGSKA (reference sequence). The CDR3 contains 11 residues. V lost 3 bases to trimming and J lost 6 bases, with 8 bases between them. The CDR3 reads CSASRGAEAFF. CDR3 DNA: TGCAGTGCTAGTCGGGGGGCTGAAGCTTTCTTT.

V is TRBV9 and J is TRBJ2-3; TRBD2 is a possible D gene (5 bases). The CDR3 runs 13 residues. Germline CDR1 SGDLS, CDR2 YYNGEE. The ends were cut back, 0 bases at V and 8 bases at J, with 10 bases in the middle. In DNA, the CDR3 is TGTGCCAGCAGCGTAGGATCCCGGGGTACGCAGTATTTT. Encoded protein: CASSVGSRGTQYF.

This chain joins TRBV6-6 and TRBJ2-1; no definite D call. This CDR3 comprises 12 residues. Trimming stripped 10 bases from V and 7 bases from J, with 14 bases between. Per the germline V gene, CDR1 is MNHNY and CDR2 is SVGAGI (reference sequence). CDR3 in DNA: TGTGCCACCGAGTTTCGGCGGAATGAGCAGTTCTTC. Translated, it gives CATEFRRNEQFF.

This clone has just a few counts. The rearrangement joins TRBV9 to TRBJ1-2; maybe TRBD1 (6 bases). Germline V gene sequence: CDR1 SGDLS, CDR2 YYNGEE. Trimming stripped 0 bases from V and 2 bases from J, with 11 bases between. CDR3 length: 15 amino acids. The CDR3 region is CASSVADGGNYGYTF. In nucleotides, the CDR3 is TGTGCCAGCAGCGTAGCTGATGGGGGCAACTATGGCTACACCTTC.

The gene calls are TRBV2 and TRBJ1-1, with TRBD1 as a possible D gene (5 bases). The germline V gene has CDR1 SNHLY and CDR2 FYNNEI. CDR3 length: 14 amino acids. Trimming removed 8 bases at V and 4 bases at J, with 17 bases between. This CDR3 is CASGGDPGGTEAFF. CDR3 bases: TGTGCCAGCGGGGGGGACCCAGGCGGCACTGAAGCTTTCTTT.

The chain links TRBV5-1 to TRBJ2-5, with D possibly TRBD2 on 6 matching bases. V was cut by 7 bases and J by 2 bases, with 12 bases left in between. This CDR3 has 13 residues. Germline CDR1 SGHRS, CDR2 YFSETQ. CDR3 sequence: CASGLEGQETQYF. The CDR3 nucleotides read TGCGCCAGCGGATTGGAGGGGCAAGAGACCCAGTACTTC.

The genes are TRBV7-9 and TRBJ1-2; TRBD1 matches 7 bases. This CDR3 is 15 amino acids long. With V trimmed by 4 bases and J by 5 bases, 10 bases remained unmatched. Germline CDR1 is SEHNR and CDR2 is FQNEAQ (reference sequence). CDR3 protein: CASSSPGTETYGYTF. The CDR3 DNA is TGTGCCAGCAGCTCTCCCGGGACAGAGACGTATGGCTACACCTTC. Using reference TRBV7-9 and TRBJ1-2 for the parts outside the CDR3, the full variable domain is DTGVSQNPRHKITKRGQNVTFRCDPISEHNRLYWYRQTLGQGPEFLTYFQNEAQLEKSRLLSDRFSAERPKGSFSTLEIQRTEQGDSAMYLCASSSPGTETYGYTFGSGTRLTVV.

This chain uses TRBV2 with TRBJ1-5; D not resolved. Germline V lookup: CDR1 SNHLY, CDR2 FYNNEI. The CDR3 sequence is 13 residues long. Trimming pared 8 bases from V and 2 bases from J, leaving 10 bases between. Here the CDR3 reads CASLGDGNQPQHF. The CDR3 DNA is TGTGCCAGCTTGGGCGACGGCAATCAGCCCCAGCATTTT.

This chain joins TRBV27 and TRBJ1-2; D remains unclear. The CDR3 is made up of 15 amino acids. Germline CDR1 and CDR2: MNHEY and SMNVEV (reference sequence). V lost 6 bases to trimming and J lost 4 bases, with 18 bases between them. CDR3 region: CASSPRGPISYGYTF. The DNA of the CDR3 is TGTGCCAGCAGCCCCCGGGGTCCCATTTCCTATGGCTACACCTTC.